What follows are 4 T cell receptor beta chains derived from one specimen sequenced in a study of T cells in women clearing cervical HPV infection. Sequencing was performed with immunoSEQ multiplex PCR; in TCRdb, only in-frame clones are kept and a portion is missing. The listing contains some 46,000 clones. The sequenced material came from blood buffy coat. The source is a woman aged 18-69 years with a cervical HPV16 infection that either progressed to CIN3+ or cleared (not recorded which).

Details on this clone: Read data end 3 residues before the CDR3 end; the end is taken from the germline J gene. The chain couples TRBV30 to TRBJ1-2; no reliable D call. Germline-derived CDR1 and CDR2 are GTSNPN and SVGIG (reference sequence). The CDR3 length is 13 residues. The CDR3 loop is CAWSGGLGETYTF. The sequenced part of the CDR3 DNA is TGTGCCTGGAGTGGAGGACTCGGAGAGACC.

Remarks on this clone: The DNA ends 3 residues before the CDR3 does, and the rest of the CDR3 is filled in from the germline J gene. The chain recombines TRBV7-2 with TRBJ1-2; 9 bases are shared with TRBD1. CDR3 size: 15 residues. Germline V CDR1 and CDR2: SGHTA, FQGNSA. The V segment lost 5 bases and the J segment 7 bases; nucleotides outside the gene matches: 11. Incomplete CDR3 DNA: TGTGCCAGCAGCCGGCGACAGGGGGTGATTTTTGGC. Its translation: CASSRRQGVIFG. In full, the CDR3 is CASSRRQGVIFGYTF.

A note on this clone: The read stops 3 residues short of the end of the CDR3; the missing end is completed from the germline J gene. The rearrangement uses TRBV7-2 and TRBJ2-1, with 9 bases aligning to TRBD2. After removal of 8 bases from V and 3 bases from J, the junction contained 2 bases not matched to a gene. The V gene's germline CDR1 is SGHTA and CDR2 FQGNSA. This CDR3 comprises 13 residues. CDR3 bases read: TGTGCCAGCCGCGGGGGGGGCTACAATGAG. It encodes CASRGGGYNE. The whole CDR3 sequence reads CASRGGGYNEQFF.

The CDR3 bases that were read are TGCGCCAGCAGCTTGGGTGGGACAGCCACTGAA. Its protein product is CASSLGGTATE. The CDR3 in its entirety is CASSLGGTATEAFF. V is TRBV5-1 and J is TRBJ1-1; TRBD1 aligns across 7 bases. The sequenced fragment ends 3 residues before the CDR3 boundary, so the rest is inferred from the germline J gene. Looked up from germline, CDR1 is SGHRS and CDR2 is YFSETQ. The CDR3 consists of 14 residues. V lost 0 bases, J lost 4 bases, and 3 bases stayed unmatched.